This record concerns one TCR beta chain sequence. Its recognized antigen is unknown. Per-base quality was not reported, and no clone a single base away is much larger than it. For TCR Vbeta sequencing and comparison with CSF CD8+ T cells, memory CD8+ T cells were sorted ex vivo from patient blood. This sample is part of a study of T cells in narcolepsy (dated by TCRdb to the late 2010s). The study in broad terms: Patients with narcolepsy type 1 or type 2 (NT1, NT2) and healthy control donors were enrolled in the study. The study sought autoreactive T cells targeting hypocretin neuron self-antigens (hypocretin, TRIB2) in narcolepsy patients, using TCR Vbeta sequencing to track clonotypes in blood and CSF. The study at large found these results: HCRT-specific and TRIB2-specific autoreactive clonotypes were highlighted in plots that compared CD4+ T cell clonotypes in CSF versus blood from the same patient. According to the report, autoreactive clonotypes were detected serially in the blood of the same patients and of different patients, but not in healthy controls.

The library was prepared using the immunoSEQ multiplex PCR assay. As stored in TCRdb, this immuneACCESS dataset retains in-frame rearrangements with V and J assigned. A fraction of the clones does not appear; measured against another copy, unresolved V genes explain less than half of the discrepancy, and the remainder lacks a known reason. The sample table holds around 17,000 clones, of which about two thirds were seen once. Of the sample, 13% to 15% is held by the ten largest clones. CDR1 and CDR2, per the germline V gene, are SGDLS and YYNGEE. Trimming removed 3 bases from V and 4 bases from J; the gene matches leave 6 bases unexplained. CDR3 length: 15 amino acids, cysteine to phenylalanine. Only the CDR3 region is kept as DNA, spanning 45 bases read in frame from base 1.

Recombination joined TRBV9 with TRBJ2-1; 8 bases in the middle match TRBD2. The sequence was collected from a human donor with narcolepsy. Sequencing used CD45RA- memory CD8+ T cells from PBMCs. The label giving this sample's cell subset or site can be read as: memory T cells sorted ex vivo from peripheral blood. The sequenced DNA: TGTGCCAGCAGCGAATACGGGACTAGTTACAATGAGCAGTTCTTC. This codes for CASSEYGTSYNEQFF.